One T cell receptor (beta chain) is described in this entry. In the authors' methods: The authors estimated nucleated cell counts from reference gene primer amplification. The assay was immunoSEQ multiplex PCR, and TCRdb's table has in-frame clones only and misses some. D and trimming were read from the DNA, whereas the V and J calls and clone size are those reported in that table. The data hold over 55,000 clones, with roughly 84% observed a single time. The data were obtained in a study of blood T cell repertoires in COVID-19. Study background: The United States, Italy and Spain were the sources of the acute and convalescent COVID-19 samples. T cells, B-cell-depleted T cells, or PBMCs provided the cDNA or gDNA that served as material.

Germline V lookup: CDR1 MDHEN, CDR2 SYDVKM. The V segment lost 11 bases and the J segment 4 bases; nucleotides outside the gene matches: 5. The CDR3 sequence is 15 residues long. It was during active infection that Seattle patients were enrolled and then longitudinally followed. The chain is built from TRBV28 and TRBJ2-2, with TRBD2 matching 15 bases. The clonotype comes from an elderly man with COVID-19, enrolled during active disease. The material sequenced was peripheral blood. DNA for the CDR3: TGTGCCTACGGACTAGCGGGGGGGAGCACCGGGGAGCTGTTTTTT. The encoded protein is CAYGLAGGSTGELFF.